The 10 T cell receptor beta chains below all came from one sample that was sequenced in a study of blood T cell repertoires in COVID-19. This table comes from immunoSEQ multiplex PCR, and its TCRdb copy is limited to in-frame clones, with some not included. The repertoire holds approximately 250,000 clones, 70% to 90% seen once, with 2% to 2.5% in the top ten. Sample: peripheral blood. The source is a man aged 25 to 40 who had recovered from COVID-19.

The chain carries TRBV6-5 and TRBJ1-1; TRBD1 matches at 8 bases. The V gene end was trimmed by 5 bases and the J gene end by 4 bases; junction bases not matched to a gene: 6. CDR1 and CDR2 from the germline V gene are MNHEY and SVGAGI. The CDR3 is 14 residues long. CDR3 sequence (DNA): TGTGCCAGCAGTATCAGGGGGCATCCCACTGAAGCTTTCTTT. This gives the protein CASSIRGHPTEAFF.

The chain employs TRBV15 and TRBJ2-7; 7 bases match TRBD2. The CDR3 extends over 16 amino acids. The V gene end was trimmed by 0 bases and the J gene end by 0 bases; junction bases not matched to a gene: 5. CDR1 is LNHNV and CDR2 is YYDKDF in the germline V gene (reference sequence). CDR3 nucleotide sequence: TGTGCCACCAGCAGAGATCCGGGGGGAACCTCCTACGAGCAGTACTTC. It encodes CATSRDPGGTSYEQYF.

The genes are TRBV9 and TRBJ2-1, with 9 bases lining up with TRBD2. Germline V gene lookup returns CDR1 SGDLS and CDR2 YYNGEE. The CDR3 runs 16 residues. V shed 0 bases, J shed 6 bases, and the junction held 7 bases outside the gene matches. CDR3 loop: CASSVASSGGFNEQFF. The CDR3 region has the DNA TGTGCCAGCAGCGTAGCTTCCAGCGGGGGGTTCAATGAGCAGTTCTTC.

The chain links TRBV18 to TRBJ2-2; 7 bases line up with TRBD1. Per the germline V gene, CDR1 is KGHSH and CDR2 is LQKENI. With 3 bases clipped from V and 4 bases from J, the junction kept 20 bases outside the gene matches. The CDR3 has 20 residues. Here the CDR3 reads CASSPLVPFSGTVFTGELFF. DNA of the CDR3: TGTGCCAGCTCACCGCTCGTACCGTTTTCCGGGACAGTATTCACCGGGGAGCTGTTTTTT.

This clone was picked up many times. The rearrangement uses TRBV4-2 and TRBJ1-1, with 8 bases that match TRBD1. V gave up 5 bases and J gave up 1 base; unmatched junction bases: 9. CDR3 size: 16 residues. Germline values: CDR1 LGHNA, CDR2 YNFKEQ. The CDR3, as DNA: TGTGCCAGCAGCGAGATTGAGACAGGGGCGAACACTGAAGCTTTCTTT. This translates into CASSEIETGANTEAFF.

The CDR3 coding sequence is TGTGCCAGCAGCCCCCGACAGGGGGCCTACGAGCAGTACTTC. This sequence encodes CASSPRQGAYEQYF. The V gene is TRBV11-2, the J gene TRBJ2-7, with 9 bases aligning to TRBD1. Germline V gene lookup returns CDR1 SGHAT and CDR2 FQNNGV. V lost 5 bases and J lost 2; bases outside the gene matches: 4. The CDR3 totals 14 residues.

CDR3: CAWSIWGEGPYNEQFF. CDR3 bases: TGTGCCTGGAGTATCTGGGGGGAGGGGCCCTACAATGAGCAGTTCTTC. The chain has TRBV30 and TRBJ2-1; 7 bases agree with TRBD2. Looked up from germline, CDR1 is GTSNPN and CDR2 is SVGIG (reference sequence). V lost 2 bases to trimming and J lost 2 bases; unmatched junction nucleotides: 9. This CDR3 spans 16 amino acids.

The chain couples TRBV5-1 to TRBJ2-1; possibly TRBD2 for D (6 bases). CDR1 and CDR2 (germline): SGHRS, YFSETQ. This CDR3 is 15 amino acids long. V lost 0 bases and J 3 bases, leaving 10 bases between the germline ends. CDR3 amino acids: CASSLAGGVYNEQFF. The CDR3, as DNA: TGCGCCAGCAGCTTGGCCGGCGGGGTCTACAATGAGCAGTTCTTC.

The V and J genes are TRBV5-1 and TRBJ2-3, with D perhaps matching TRBD1 (6 bases). CDR1 and CDR2 (germline): SGHRS, YFSETQ. Trimming left V 1 base short and J 4 bases short, with 13 bases between. The CDR3 is 15 amino acids. The CDR3 DNA follows: TGCGCCAGCAGCTTGATGACAGGAAGATCAGATACGCAGTATTTT. This translates into CASSLMTGRSDTQYF.

The chain recombines TRBV20-1 with TRBJ2-7, with D unresolved. Germline CDR1 and CDR2: DFQATT and SNEGSKA (reference sequence). V dropped 3 bases and J dropped 0 bases, with 3 bases sitting between them. This CDR3 spans 11 amino acids. This CDR3 reads CSARSSYEQYF. The CDR3 DNA follows: TGCAGTGCTAGGAGCTCCTACGAGCAGTACTTC.